These 22 T cell receptor beta chains were all obtained from the same sample, sequenced in a study of blood T cell repertoires in COVID-19. This table comes from immunoSEQ multiplex PCR, and its TCRdb copy is limited to in-frame clones, with some not included. The sample has approximately 470,000 clones, around 87% seen once; the top ten hold around 0.64%. The sample comprised PBMCs or T cells enriched from blood (not recorded which). These receptors were obtained from a woman aged 18-29 years who had recovered from COVID-19.

The count of this clone is one. V is TRBV14 and J is TRBJ1-6, with D unclear. Between the trimmed V and J ends, which lost 11 bases and 6 bases, there was a span of 14 bases. Germline CDR1 and CDR2: SGHDN and FVKESK. The CDR3 length is 13 residues. Here the CDR3 DNA reads TGTGCCCGCACGGCCCCAGGTAATTCACCCCTCCACTTT. This encodes CARTAPGNSPLHF.

V and J are TRBV30 and TRBJ1-2; a weak D match, TRBD1 (6 bases). This CDR3 comprises 14 residues. In germline, CDR1 is GTSNPN, CDR2 SVGIG (reference sequence). Trimming pared 0 bases from V and 6 bases from J, leaving 14 bases between. The CDR3 DNA is TGTGCCTGGAGTGTAACAGGGCTCGTCGATGGCTACACCTTC. Amino acid sequence: CAWSVTGLVDGYTF.

The genes are TRBV21-1 and TRBJ2-1; the table's D call of TRBD2 was not tested on the DNA. TRBV21-1 is noted as a pseudogene. The CDR3 loop spans 15 amino acids. The CDR3 nucleotides are TGTGCCAGCAGCACCAGCGGGGGGGCCTATCATGAGCAGTTCTTC. Protein sequence: CASSTSGGAYHEQFF.

The rearrangement uses TRBV15 and TRBJ2-3; TRBD2 matches 7 bases. The germline V gene has CDR1 LNHNV and CDR2 YYDKDF (reference sequence). V shed 0 bases and J 4 bases; nucleotides not matched to a gene: 7. This CDR3 is 16 amino acids long. The CDR3 sequence is CATSRDSYRGADTQYF. The CDR3 nucleotides read TGTGCCACCAGCAGAGACTCCTATCGGGGGGCAGATACGCAGTATTTT.

This CDR3 is CASSPDNLAKNIQYF. The CDR3 coding sequence is TGCGCCAGCAGCCCCGACAACCTGGCCAAAAACATTCAGTACTTC. The rearrangement uses TRBV5-1 and TRBJ2-4, with D uncertain. Looked up from germline, CDR1 is SGHRS and CDR2 is YFSETQ. The CDR3 sequence is 15 residues long. V shed 4 bases and J shed 1 base, with 12 bases lying between them.

The V gene is TRBV7-9, the J gene TRBJ1-4; 8 bases match TRBD1. The germline CDR1 and CDR2 sequences are SEHNR and FQNEAQ (reference sequence). The junction had 7 bases not matched to a gene; V was cut back by 3 bases and J by 7 bases. The CDR3 sequence is 15 residues long. CDR3 in amino acids: CASSFGGRGLEKLFF. In DNA form, the CDR3 reads TGTGCCAGCAGCTTTGGCGGCAGGGGGCTTGAAAAACTGTTTTTT.

As DNA, the CDR3 is TGCGCCAGCAGCTCGCGAGAGGCAACTAATGAAAAACTGTTTTTT. Translated, it gives CASSSREATNEKLFF. This chain joins TRBV4-1 and TRBJ1-4; no clear D. Deletions cut 5 bases from V and 0 bases from J, with 10 bases between. The CDR3 is 15 residues long. Germline assignment: CDR1 MGHRA and CDR2 YSYEKL.

The chain is built from TRBV4-2 and TRBJ2-3; a possible D gene is TRBD1 (6 bases). This CDR3 is 15 amino acids long. Germline loops: CDR1 LGHNA, CDR2 YNFKEQ. Trimming shortened V by 0 bases and J by 6 bases, and 13 bases separated the two germline ends. CDR3 protein: CASSQDGGTGDTQYF. CDR3 bases: TGTGCCAGCAGCCAAGATGGGGGCACAGGGGATACGCAGTATTTT.

This chain uses TRBV25-1 with TRBJ1-4, with a tentative D call TRBD1 (6 bases). V lost 6 bases to trimming and J lost 8 bases, with 13 bases between them. The germline V gene has CDR1 MGHDK and CDR2 SYGVNS. CDR3 length: 13 amino acids. The CDR3 nucleotides are TGTGCCAGCAGCCCTGGGGGGGCGGAAAAACTGTTTTTT. The encoded protein is CASSPGGAEKLFF. Based on the CDR3 plus reference TRBV25-1 and TRBJ1-4, the full variable domain is EADIYQTPRYLVIGTGKKITLECSQTMGHDKMYWYQQDPGMELHLIHYSYGVNSTEKGDLSSESTVSRIRTEHFPLTLESARPSHTSQYLCASSPGGAEKLFFGSGTQLSVL.

The chain joins TRBV5-1 to TRBJ1-3; 8 bases line up with TRBD1. Germline lookup yields CDR1 SGHRS and CDR2 YFSETQ. This CDR3 spans 14 amino acids. Trimming took 0 bases from V and 6 from J; bases not matched to a gene: 2. The CDR3 coding sequence is TGCGCCAGCAGCTTGGCAGGGGGCGAAAACACCATATATTTT. It is translated as CASSLAGGENTIYF.

A few counts support this clone. This sample includes further DNA sequences coding for the same CDR3. The rearrangement joins TRBV18 to TRBJ1-4, with TRBD1 identical over 10 bases. The CDR3 spans 14 residues. V shed 6 bases, J shed 6 bases, and the junction held 4 bases outside the gene matches. In germline, CDR1 is KGHSH, CDR2 LQKENI. The DNA of the CDR3 is TGTGCCAGCTCCCCGGACAGGGGGGATGAAAAACTGTTTTTT. It is translated as CASSPDRGDEKLFF.

V gene TRBV7-6 combines with J gene TRBJ2-7; 12 bases map to TRBD2. There are 17 residues in the CDR3. Germline CDR1 reads SGHVS; CDR2 reads FNYEAQ. Losses at the gene ends were 5 bases for V and 2 bases for J; bases not matched to a gene: 10. CDR3: CASSLYRTSGDTYEQYF. In DNA form, the CDR3 reads TGTGCCAGCAGCCTCTATCGGACTAGCGGGGATACCTACGAGCAGTACTTC.

The rearrangement links TRBV6-5 to TRBJ2-7; D is ambiguous. Trimming removed 1 base at V and 5 bases at J, with 12 bases between. This CDR3 is 14 amino acids long. CDR1 is MNHEY, CDR2 SVGAGI, per germline. The CDR3 loop is CASSYFGLSNEQYF. In nucleotides, the CDR3 is TGTGCCAGCAGTTACTTTGGGCTTTCCAACGAGCAGTACTTC.

The chain has TRBV7-2 and TRBJ1-5; D is unclear. From germline, CDR1 is SGHTA and CDR2 FQGNSA. The CDR3 runs 13 residues. V was clipped by 7 bases and J by 3 bases, with 10 bases between them. The chain's CDR3 is CASTSVPNQPQHF. CDR3 nucleotides: TGTGCCAGCACCTCTGTCCCCAATCAGCCCCAGCATTTT.

J is TRBJ2-3 and V is TRBV11-2, with D perhaps matching TRBD2 (6 bases). This CDR3 spans 15 amino acids. Per the germline V gene, CDR1 is SGHAT and CDR2 is FQNNGV. V lost 3 bases, J lost 6 bases, and 16 bases lay in between. In DNA form, the CDR3 reads TGTGCCAGCAGCTTCATCGGGACTCCGGGGGATACGCAGTATTTT. It translates to CASSFIGTPGDTQYF.

This clone has just a few counts. The V gene is TRBV5-1, the J gene TRBJ1-2; D is unresolved. Per germline, CDR1 SGHRS and CDR2 YFSETQ. V was cut by 1 base and J by 2 bases, with 9 bases left in between. The CDR3 has 14 residues. Here the CDR3 DNA reads TGCGCCAGCAGCTTGTCGAGGGAGAACTATGGCTACACCTTC. It encodes CASSLSRENYGYTF.

The chain employs TRBV3-1 (or the pseudogene TRBV3-2) and TRBJ2-3; 7 nucleotides align to TRBD2. Germline V gene data show CDR1 as LGHDT and CDR2 as YNNKEL (reference sequence). J gave up 2 bases and V 5 bases, and 1 base lay outside the gene matches. CDR3 length equals 13 residues. The CDR3 sequence is CASSRLATDTQYF. The CDR3 coding sequence is TGTGCCAGCAGCAGACTAGCCACAGATACGCAGTATTTT.

The gene calls are TRBV7-9 and TRBJ1-2; 7 bases match TRBD1. The germline V gene encodes CDR1 SEHNR and CDR2 FQNEAQ (reference sequence). This CDR3 has 17 amino acids. Germline trimming cut 5 bases from V and 0 bases from J; bases unmatched to any gene: 12. The CDR3 spells CASSRGGSALANYGYTF. The CDR3 DNA reads TGTGCCAGCAGCCGAGGGGGCAGCGCCTTAGCTAACTATGGCTACACCTTC.

The CDR3 coding sequence is TGTGCCAGCAGCCTGACTAGCGGGGGCTCCTACGAGCAGTACTTC. This encodes CASSLTSGGSYEQYF. This chain joins TRBV6-5 and TRBJ2-7; 12 nucleotides align to TRBD2. CDR1 is MNHEY and CDR2 is SVGAGI in the germline V gene. V dropped 6 bases and J dropped 0; count of bases not matched to a gene: 3. The CDR3 runs to 15 residues.

The V gene is TRBV4-1, the J gene TRBJ2-5, with 15 bases that match TRBD2. The CDR3 loop spans 17 amino acids. V trimming: 4 bases; J trimming: 5 bases; junction bases outside the gene matches: 8. The germline CDR1 and CDR2 sequences are MGHRA and YSYEKL. For the CDR3, the DNA is TGCGCCAGCAGCCCCAGGACTAGCGGGGGGGCCTGGGAGACCCAGTACTTC. Its translation is CASSPRTSGGAWETQYF.

DNA of the CDR3: TGTGCCAGCAGCCCAGGACTAGCGGGGTACGAGCAGTACTTC. Protein sequence: CASSPGLAGYEQYF. This sequence joins TRBV9 and TRBJ2-7; TRBD2 matches 12 bases. The CDR3 has 14 amino acids. The germline gives CDR1 SGDLS, CDR2 YYNGEE. V was clipped by 4 bases and J by 4 bases; unmatched bases: 3.

The rearrangement links TRBV30 to TRBJ1-2; D is ambiguous. CDR1 is GTSNPN and CDR2 is SVGIG in the germline V gene (reference sequence). Deletions cut 1 base from V and 4 bases from J, with 10 bases between. This CDR3 is built from 13 residues. The CDR3 nucleotides read TGTGCCTGGAGTGGCGAACGGGGCTATGGCTACACCTTC. This translates into CAWSGERGYGYTF. The entire variable domain, with the rest obtained from reference TRBV30 and TRBJ1-2, is as follows: SQTIHQWPATLVQPVGSPLSLECTVEGTSNPNLYWYRQAAGRGLQLLFYSVGIGQISSEVPQNLSASRPQDRQFILSSKKLLLSDSGFYLCAWSGERGYGYTFGSGTRLTVV.